This TCR beta chain is from a study of OX40 agonist ivuxolimab in advanced cancers. Turning to the study itself: Participants averaged approximately 61 years of age (range roughly 23 to 80) and were roughly 80% male.

Study results and caveats: It was not determined which antigens were specifically recognized by the peripheral T cells that had undergone clonal expansion. At 0.1 to 3.0 mg/kg, clonal expansion of CD4+ and CD8+ blood T cells had occurred by week 6.

Only in-frame clones appear in the TCRdb table, and some are missing; sequencing was by immunoSEQ multiplex PCR. In the table there are about 71,000 clones, around nine tenths of which are singletons. Germline values: CDR1 KGHSH, CDR2 LQKENI. Trimming removed 8 bases from V and 0 bases from J, with 14 bases in between. The CDR3 is 15 residues long. To note about this clone: Its antigen is undetermined.

Sample: CD4+ or CD8+ T cells sorted from blood, taken in a trial of the OX40 agonist ivuxolimab. The V and J genes are TRBV18 and TRBJ1-5; no clear D gene. This receptor was taken from an adult with an advanced solid tumor such as melanoma, head and neck, liver or kidney cancer. The CDR3 spells CASTISANSNQPQHF. CDR3 DNA sequence: TGTGCCAGCACGATTTCGGCAAATAGCAATCAGCCCCAGCATTTT.